The 11 T cell receptor beta chains below all came from one sample that was sequenced in a study of read filtering for tumor transcriptome and immune sequencing. From about 400 ng of RNA, a library with molecular barcoded alpha/delta and beta/gamma adaptors was made. TCRdb reprocessed the reads with MiXCR, giving one entry per CDR3 protein. Of some 140,000 distinct CDR3 sequences in the sample, about 12% are singletons; the top ten hold around 8.3%. The source material was a population of CD138-negative cells sorted from bone marrow. These receptors all stem from a donor aged 40 or older with multiple myeloma.

This clonotype was counted at least ten times. This chain connects TRBV28 to TRBJ2-7; perhaps TRBD1 as D (6 bases). Deletions cut 6 bases from V and 2 bases from J, with 14 bases between. The CDR3 is made up of 14 amino acids. Germline CDR1 reads MDHEN; CDR2 reads SYDVKM. Written as DNA, the CDR3 is TGTGCCAGCAGGAGAGGGGGTTCCACCTACGAGCAGTACTTC. This translates into CASRRGGSTYEQYF.

This clonotype occurred many times. This chain connects TRBV29-1 to TRBJ2-3, with 14 bases aligning to TRBD2. The germline V gene encodes CDR1 SQVTM and CDR2 ANQGSEA. V dropped 4 bases and J dropped 5; count of bases not matched to a gene: 8. The CDR3 consists of 16 residues. The CDR3 nucleotides read TGCAGCGTTGGCCCACCGGGACTAGCGGGAGTAGATACGCAGTATTTT. Its translation: CSVGPPGLAGVDTQYF.

In this sample, this clonotype turned up many times. V usage is TRBV9 and J usage is TRBJ2-3; perhaps TRBD1 as D (5 bases). The length of the CDR3 is 15 residues. CDR1 and CDR2 from the germline V gene are SGDLS and YYNGEE. V lost 6 bases, J lost 2 bases, and 16 bases lay in between. The CDR3 spells CASTPGQGPTDTQYF. As DNA, the CDR3 is TGTGCCAGCACACCCGGGCAGGGCCCCACAGATACGCAGTATTTT. The full variable domain, completed using reference TRBV9 and TRBJ2-3, is DSGVTQTPKHLITATGQRVTLRCSPRSGDLSVYWYQQSLDQGLQFLIQYYNGEERAKGNILERFSAQQFPDLHSELNLSSLELGDSALYFCASTPGQGPTDTQYFGPGTRLTVL.

This clonotype was detected many times. The J gene is TRBJ2-1, the V gene TRBV7-9; the D is unclear. The germline V gene encodes CDR1 SEHNR and CDR2 FQNEAQ (reference sequence). Trimming stripped 7 bases from V and 9 bases from J, with 16 bases between. The length of the CDR3 is 13 residues. As DNA, the CDR3 is TGTGCCAGCACCTTGACCCCTGAGGTTGAGCAGTTCTTC. Translating gives CASTLTPEVEQFF.

This clonotype appeared a few times. This likely came from a read error, as a far larger clone is one base away. No conserved phenylalanine or tryptophan is present at the end of the CDR3, so a read error is the likely explanation. The rearrangement links TRBV6-5 to TRBJ2-7; tentatively, D is TRBD1 or TRBD2 (5 bases each). In germline, CDR1 is MNHEY, CDR2 SVGAGI. This CDR3 region has 13 residues. Trimming removed 6 bases from V and 2 bases from J, with 11 bases in between. The CDR3 region has the DNA TGTGCCAGCAGACGGGACGGGCCCTACGAGCAGTACCTC. Its protein is CASRRDGPYEQYL.

There are a few counts of this clonotype. This chain connects TRBV7-8 to TRBJ1-1; 11 bases line up with TRBD1. In germline, CDR1 is SGHVS, CDR2 FQNEAQ. V shed 5 bases and J 1 base; nucleotides not matched to a gene: 6. The CDR3 totals 16 residues. CDR3 protein: CASSPRTGGANTEAFF. For the CDR3, the DNA is TGTGCCAGCAGCCCGCGGACAGGGGGCGCGAACACTGAAGCTTTCTTT.

This clonotype turned up a few times. A read error may explain this, as a much larger clone is one base away. This chain connects TRBV20-1 to TRBJ2-1; 10 bases align to TRBD2. Germline assignment: CDR1 DFQATT and CDR2 SNEGSKA (reference sequence). This CDR3 comprises 15 residues. V dropped 4 bases and J dropped 7; count of bases not matched to a gene: 10. CDR3 nucleotides: TGCAGTGCTAAGGGTGGTAGCGGGAGGTCTAATGAGCAGTTCTTC. Protein sequence: CSAKGGSGRSNEQFF.

This clonotype has ten or more counts. The chain employs TRBV10-3 and TRBJ1-2, with D hard to call. From germline, CDR1 is ENHRY and CDR2 SYGVKD. The CDR3 loop spans 13 amino acids. Trimming removed 0 bases from V and 3 bases from J, with 5 bases in between. CDR3 nucleotide sequence: TGTGCCATCAGTGAGTCGAAAGACTATGGCTACACCTTC. Its translation is CAISESKDYGYTF.

In its sample, this clonotype was seen a few times. The chain carries TRBV30 and TRBJ1-2; a possible D gene is TRBD1 (6 bases). CDR1 and CDR2 (germline): GTSNPN, SVGIG (reference sequence). The CDR3 length is 12 residues. The V end was cut by 3 bases, the J end by 7 bases, with 12 bases between. The chain's CDR3 is CAWSGGRGGYTF. The CDR3 DNA reads TGTGCCTGGAGCGGGGGCAGAGGTGGCTACACCTTC.

This clonotype was counted ten times or more. The V call is TRBV28, the J call TRBJ1-4, with 9 positions matching TRBD1. Unmatched junction bases numbered 18, after V lost 6 bases and J lost 10 bases. The germline CDR1 and CDR2 sequences are MDHEN and SYDVKM. The CDR3 sequence is 17 residues long. The CDR3 DNA follows: TGTGCCAGCAGAAAAACTACACCCGGGACAGGGATAGGAAAACTGTTTTTT. Protein: CASRKTTPGTGIGKLFF.

The rearrangement joins TRBV5-1 to TRBJ2-1; the D is unclear. Trimming left V 1 base short and J 8 bases short, with 7 bases between. The CDR3 sequence is 12 residues long. Germline CDR1 is SGHRS and CDR2 is YFSETQ. CDR3 in DNA: TGCGCCAGCAGCTTGTCCTTTGATGAGCAGTTCTTC. It is translated as CASSLSFDEQFF.